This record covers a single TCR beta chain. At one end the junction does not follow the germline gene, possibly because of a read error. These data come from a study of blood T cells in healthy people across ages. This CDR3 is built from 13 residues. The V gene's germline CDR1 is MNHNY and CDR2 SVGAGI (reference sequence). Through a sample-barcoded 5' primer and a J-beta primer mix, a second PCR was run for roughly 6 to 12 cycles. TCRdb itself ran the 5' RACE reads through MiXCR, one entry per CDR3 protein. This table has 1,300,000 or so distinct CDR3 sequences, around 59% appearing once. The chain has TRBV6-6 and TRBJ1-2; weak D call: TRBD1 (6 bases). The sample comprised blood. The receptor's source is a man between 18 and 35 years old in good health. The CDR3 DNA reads TGTGCCAGCAGTTACTCACAGGGTTTTGGCTGCACCTTC. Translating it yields CASSYSQGFGCTF.